The source of this T cell receptor (beta chain) is a study of shared clonotypes between healthy human individuals. CD45RO negativity and positive selection for CCR7 defined naive CD8 cells, a population that excluded terminally differentiated effector memory CD45RA+ cells. Germline CDR1 reads SEHNR; CDR2 reads FQNEAQ (reference sequence). With V trimmed by 4 bases and J by 4 bases, 8 bases remained unmatched. This CDR3 comprises 16 residues. The authors loaded approximately 220 ng DNA, approximately 30,000 T cell genomes, into sorted-subset replicate PCRs. Sequenced by immunoSEQ multiplex PCR; TCRdb stores in-frame clones only, minus some. The data hold about 550,000 clones, with about 95% observed a single time.

The source material was naive CD8+ T cells sorted from blood. This rearrangement joins TRBV7-9 to TRBJ2-5, with 11 bases that match TRBD2. The TCR originated in a woman aged 25 to 39 in good health. CDR3 nucleotides: TGTGCCAGCAGCTGGGAACTAGCGGGAGTTGGAGAGACCCAGTACTTC. Its translation: CASSWELAGVGETQYF.